A single sample gave rise to the 30 T cell receptor beta chains below, sequenced in a study of T-cell reconstitution after alpha-beta-depleted transplantation in children. The TCRbeta library was prepared with unique molecular identifiers. TCRdb re-analysed the PCR reads in MiXCR, keeping a single row per CDR3 protein. This table holds roughly 790,000 distinct CDR3 sequences, less than 20% found once. Material: PBMCs, mostly from graft donor cells, obtained 360 days after TCRalphabeta/CD19-depleted stem cell transplant. The receptors originated from a male patient aged 10-17 years who had a stem cell transplant for acute lymphoblastic leukemia, so the T cells may come from the graft donor.

The chain is built from TRBV18 and TRBJ2-7, with 7 bases aligning to TRBD2. The V and J ends lost 4 bases and 0 bases, in that order; junction bases with no gene match: 9. Germline CDR1 is KGHSH and CDR2 is LQKENI. The CDR3 loop spans 16 amino acids. The CDR3 DNA sequence: TGTGCCAGCTCACGACGGGGAGCGGGGATCTCCTACGAGCAGTACTTC. Translation: CASSRRGAGISYEQYF.

This clonotype showed up many times. The chain joins TRBV12-3 or TRBV12-4 to TRBJ1-1; tentatively, D is TRBD1 (5 bases). Between the trimmed V and J ends, which lost 5 bases and 5 bases, there was a span of 9 bases. This CDR3 is built from 12 residues. The CDR3 DNA reads as TGTGCCAGCAGTAGAGGGGAAACTGAAGCTTTCTTT. Amino acids: CASSRGETEAFF.

There are a few counts of this clonotype. The CDR3 region is CASSPGTLNGFSTDTQYF. DNA for the CDR3: TGTGCCAGCAGCCCCGGGACCCTTAATGGATTTAGCACAGATACGCAGTATTTT. The rearrangement joins TRBV11-2 to TRBJ2-3, with D perhaps TRBD1 or TRBD2 (5 bases each). This CDR3 is built from 18 residues. CDR1 and CDR2 from the germline V gene are SGHAT and FQNNGV. Between the trimmed V and J ends, which lost 5 bases and 0 bases, there was a span of 21 bases.

The chain uses TRBV4-1 and TRBJ2-2; 8 bases agree with TRBD2. The V gene end was trimmed by 4 bases and the J gene end by 4 bases; junction bases not matched to a gene: 2. The CDR3 extends over 14 amino acids. Germline CDR1 is MGHRA and CDR2 is YSYEKL. CDR3 DNA sequence: TGCGCCAGCAGCCCAAGCGGGAGCACCGGGGAGCTGTTTTTT. It translates to CASSPSGSTGELFF.

A word on this clonotype: A read error may be the cause here, since a much bigger clone is one base away. The chain links TRBV7-2 to TRBJ2-7, with D unclear. From germline, CDR1 is SGHTA and CDR2 FQGNSA. The CDR3 spans 11 residues. Trimming removed 5 bases at V and 2 bases at J, with 4 bases between. The CDR3 DNA reads as TGTGCCAGCAGCAAACCCTACGAGCAGTACTTC. Amino acids: CASSKPYEQYF.

This clonotype was seen many times. The rearrangement links TRBV5-1 to TRBJ1-2; perhaps TRBD1 as D (6 bases). This CDR3 is 13 amino acids long. In germline, CDR1 is SGHRS, CDR2 YFSETQ. V was cut by 0 bases and J by 8 bases, with 11 bases left in between. Here the CDR3 reads CASSLARGNGYTF. CDR3 nucleotide sequence: TGCGCCAGCAGCTTGGCCAGGGGCAACGGCTACACCTTC. Supplemented by reference TRBV5-1 and TRBJ1-2, the full variable domain reads KAGVTQTPRYLIKTRGQQVTLSCSPISGHRSVSWYQQTPGQGLQFLFEYFSETQRNKGNFPGRFSGRQFSNSRSEMNVSTLELGDSALYLCASSLARGNGYTFGSGTRLTVV.

V is TRBV5-1 and J is TRBJ2-1; 10 nucleotides line up with TRBD2. CDR1 SGHRS and CDR2 YFSETQ come from the germline V gene. This CDR3 contains 15 residues. J was trimmed by 6 bases and V by 0 bases; bases with no gene match: 3. The CDR3 DNA reads as TGCGCCAGCAGCTTGGCCACTAGCGGGATCAATGAGCAGTTCTTC. Translating it yields CASSLATSGINEQFF.

This clonotype has just a few counts. This chain connects TRBV29-1 to TRBJ2-1; D is unclear. The CDR3 consists of 12 residues. Germline loops: CDR1 SQVTM, CDR2 ANQGSEA. Trimming cost V 4 bases and J 5 bases, with 9 bases left between them. CDR3 sequence: CSVAPLDNEQFF. For the CDR3, the DNA is TGCAGCGTTGCACCCCTGGACAATGAGCAGTTCTTC.

The CDR3 DNA follows: TGCAGTGCTAGAACGGGGTCCTACAATGAGCAGTTCTTC. Protein: CSARTGSYNEQFF. The chain uses TRBV20-1 and TRBJ2-1, with a tentative D call TRBD2 (5 bases). The CDR3 extends over 13 amino acids. Germline CDR1 DFQATT, CDR2 SNEGSKA (reference sequence). V shed 2 bases and J shed 1 base, with 6 bases lying between them.

The chain recombines TRBV29-1 with TRBJ2-7; D remains ambiguous. Germline V gene data show CDR1 as SQVTM and CDR2 as ANQGSEA. The CDR3 loop spans 14 amino acids. Deletions cut 6 bases from V and 4 bases from J, with 19 bases between. CDR3 bases: TGCAGCGTCCAAAGACTGGCCGGGTCTTACGAGCAGTACTTC. Amino acid sequence: CSVQRLAGSYEQYF.

This clonotype was observed a handful of times. This chain uses TRBV15 with TRBJ2-3, with D perhaps given as TRBD1 or TRBD2 (6 bases each). Germline loops: CDR1 LNHNV, CDR2 YYDKDF (reference sequence). Between the trimmed V and J ends, which lost 3 bases and 1 base, there was a span of 11 bases. This CDR3 is 15 amino acids long. The CDR3 spells CATSRTRGGTDTQYF. The CDR3, as DNA: TGTGCCACCAGCAGGACGAGGGGGGGCACAGATACGCAGTATTTT.

V is TRBV7-9 and J is TRBJ2-3; 7 bases align to TRBD1. The CDR3 length is 14 residues. Germline CDR1 and CDR2: SEHNR and FQNEAQ (reference sequence). The V segment lost 4 bases and the J segment 4 bases; nucleotides outside the gene matches: 5. CDR3 region: CASSSTGVSDTQYF. CDR3 sequence (DNA): TGTGCCAGCAGCTCAACAGGGGTCTCAGATACGCAGTATTTT.

The chain combines TRBV20-1 with TRBJ2-1; the match to TRBD2 covers 8 bases. The CDR3 is 14 amino acids. CDR1 is DFQATT and CDR2 is SNEGSKA in the germline V gene (reference sequence). Trimming took 6 bases from V and 10 from J; bases not matched to a gene: 14. CDR3 sequence (DNA): TGCAGTGCCCATAGAGCGGGAGTCCCCTCGGAGCAGTTCTTC. It yields the protein CSAHRAGVPSEQFF.

The V call is TRBV7-3, the J call TRBJ1-1; 11 bases align to TRBD1. The CDR3 is 15 residues long. Per germline, CDR1 SGHTA and CDR2 FQGTGA. Trimming cost V 3 bases and J 5 bases; bases outside gene matches: 5. CDR3 residues: CASSLGTGGYTEAFF. The CDR3 bases are TGTGCCAGCAGCTTGGGGACAGGGGGTTATACTGAAGCTTTCTTT. Complete variable domain (other parts from reference TRBV7-3 and TRBJ1-1): GAGVSQTPSNKVTEKGKYVELRCDPISGHTALYWYRQSLGQGPEFLIYFQGTGAADDSGLPNDRFFAVRPEGSVSTLKIQRTERGDSAVYLCASSLGTGGYTEAFFGQGTRLTVV.

The chain uses TRBV20-1 and TRBJ1-6; 7 bases map to TRBD1. Germline-derived CDR1 and CDR2 are DFQATT and SNEGSKA (reference sequence). The CDR3 sequence is 14 residues long. The V segment lost 3 bases and the J segment 7 bases; nucleotides outside the gene matches: 6. The CDR3, as DNA: TGCAGTGCTAGGGAGACAGGGTGGAATTCACCCCTCCACTTT. It yields the protein CSARETGWNSPLHF.

This clonotype was found a few times. The junction and the germline gene differ at one end; a read error may be behind it. The V call is TRBV2, the J call TRBJ1-1; D is undetermined. The V gene's germline CDR1 is SNHLY and CDR2 FYNNEI. This CDR3 is built from 11 residues. Here the CDR3 DNA reads TGTGCCAGCAGGAGGAACCCTGAAGCTTTCTTT. Its protein product is CASRRNPEAFF.

There are a few counts of this clonotype. The chain links TRBV5-6 to TRBJ2-5, with a tentative D call TRBD2 (6 bases). This CDR3 comprises 12 residues. With 7 bases removed from V and 4 bases from J, the gap between germline ends came to 11 bases. The germline gives CDR1 SGHDT, CDR2 YYEEEE. The CDR3 DNA follows: TGTGCCAGCGGAGGGGTTGGAGAGACCCAGTACTTC. Translated, it gives CASGGVGETQYF. Using reference TRBV5-6 and TRBJ2-5 for the parts outside the CDR3, the full variable domain is DAGVTQSPTHLIKTRGQQVTLRCSPKSGHDTVSWYQQALGQGPQFIFQYYEEEERQRGNFPDRFSGHQFPNYSSELNVNALLLGDSALYLCASGGVGETQYFGPGTRLLVL.

The V gene is TRBV7-9, the J gene TRBJ2-1; the D gene is possibly TRBD2 (6 bases). Trimming left V 2 bases short and J 7 bases short, with 18 bases between. The germline V gene encodes CDR1 SEHNR and CDR2 FQNEAQ (reference sequence). This CDR3 comprises 16 residues. The chain's CDR3 is CASSLTTRFKGNEQFF. CDR3 nucleotide sequence: TGTGCCAGCAGCTTAACGACTAGATTCAAGGGGAATGAGCAGTTCTTC. Full variable domain (missing parts from reference TRBV7-9 and TRBJ2-1): DTGVSQNPRHKITKRGQNVTFRCDPISEHNRLYWYRQTLGQGPEFLTYFQNEAQLEKSRLLSDRFSAERPKGSFSTLEIQRTEQGDSAMYLCASSLTTRFKGNEQFFGPGTRLTVL.

This clonotype occurred a few times. V gene TRBV29-1 combines with J gene TRBJ2-1, with D perhaps TRBD1 (6 bases). V lost 6 bases to trimming and J lost 9 bases, with 15 bases between them. The CDR3 loop spans 12 amino acids. Germline CDR1 reads SQVTM; CDR2 reads ANQGSEA. Written as DNA, the CDR3 is TGCAGCGTGGCGCCGGGGACACCTGAGCAGTTCTTC. Protein sequence: CSVAPGTPEQFF.

In this sample, this clonotype turned up many times. The chain couples TRBV7-9 to TRBJ1-5, with 10 bases lining up with TRBD1. This CDR3 spans 15 amino acids. Germline assignment: CDR1 SEHNR and CDR2 FQNEAQ (reference sequence). V dropped 1 base and J dropped 11; count of bases not matched to a gene: 8. CDR3 in amino acids: CASSLEGQGFAAQHF. CDR3 nucleotides: TGTGCCAGCAGCTTAGAGGGACAGGGGTTTGCAGCCCAGCATTTT.

The J gene is TRBJ2-7, the V gene TRBV4-1; 9 bases are shared with TRBD2. CDR3 size: 15 residues. Germline V CDR1 and CDR2: MGHRA, YSYEKL. Trimming removed 6 bases from V and 3 bases from J; junction bases left unmatched: 9. The chain's CDR3 is CASRIRTSAHYEQYF. Here the CDR3 DNA reads TGCGCCAGCAGAATTAGGACTAGCGCTCACTACGAGCAGTACTTC.

This clonotype showed up just a few times. This chain links TRBV5-6 with TRBJ2-3; 8 bases line up with TRBD2. Germline trimming cut 3 bases from V and 4 bases from J; bases unmatched to any gene: 10. The CDR3 runs to 16 residues. Germline CDR1 is SGHDT and CDR2 is YYEEEE. This CDR3 reads CASSYLPAGAPDTQYF. CDR3 nucleotides: TGTGCCAGCAGCTACCTACCAGCGGGAGCCCCAGATACGCAGTATTTT. The variable domain in full, completed from reference TRBV5-6 and TRBJ2-3, reads DAGVTQSPTHLIKTRGQQVTLRCSPKSGHDTVSWYQQALGQGPQFIFQYYEEEERQRGNFPDRFSGHQFPNYSSELNVNALLLGDSALYLCASSYLPAGAPDTQYFGPGTRLTVL.

The CDR3 region has the DNA TGTGCCAGCAGTTTACACATAAGCAATCAGCCCCAGCATTTT. Protein product: CASSLHISNQPQHF. J is TRBJ1-5 and V is TRBV28; D unclear. Germline V gene lookup returns CDR1 MDHEN and CDR2 SYDVKM. CDR3 length equals 14 residues. With 2 bases removed from V and 1 base from J, the gap between germline ends came to 6 bases.

This clonotype has ten or more counts. The rearrangement uses TRBV20-1 and TRBJ2-3; 10 nucleotides align to TRBD2. Looked up from germline, CDR1 is DFQATT and CDR2 is SNEGSKA (reference sequence). V lost 1 base and J lost 6; bases outside the gene matches: 13. CDR3 length equals 17 residues. Here the CDR3 reads CSARASGRVLLLDTQYF. DNA of the CDR3: TGCAGTGCTAGAGCCAGCGGGAGGGTCCTCCTTTTGGATACGCAGTATTTT.

This clonotype was seen at least ten times. V and J are TRBV27 and TRBJ2-1; D unresolved. V was shortened by 4 bases and J by 4 bases, with 8 bases between the two germline ends. The length of the CDR3 is 13 residues. The germline V gene has CDR1 MNHEY and CDR2 SMNVEV (reference sequence). The CDR3 protein is CASSSYSYNEQFF. The DNA for the CDR3 is TGTGCCAGCAGTTCCTACTCATACAATGAGCAGTTCTTC.

This clonotype is a singleton in its sample. The V and J genes are TRBV29-1 and TRBJ1-2; a weak D match, TRBD1 (5 bases). V lost 7 bases, J lost 3 bases, and 18 bases lay in between. The CDR3 length is 14 residues. In germline, CDR1 is SQVTM, CDR2 ANQGSEA. CDR3 sequence: CSAGYPGKDYGYTF. The CDR3 DNA is TGCAGCGCTGGGTATCCAGGGAAGGACTATGGCTACACCTTC.

The chain couples TRBV4-2 to TRBJ2-2; the match to TRBD2 covers 7 bases. The CDR3 loop spans 18 amino acids. With V trimmed by 2 bases and J by 5 bases, 14 bases remained unmatched. Germline-derived CDR1 and CDR2 are LGHNA and YNFKEQ. The CDR3 DNA follows: TGTGCCAGCAGCCAACGAATAGCGGGCCCTTCGGGGACCGGGGAGCTGTTTTTT. It encodes CASSQRIAGPSGTGELFF.

This clonotype was counted a single time. The rearrangement links TRBV18 to TRBJ1-5; a weak D match, TRBD1 (5 bases). Germline V gives CDR1 KGHSH, CDR2 LQKENI. This CDR3 comprises 14 residues. Between the trimmed V and J ends, which lost 5 bases and 9 bases, there was a span of 17 bases. The CDR3 loop reads CASSTSGLPRPQHF. The CDR3 region has the DNA TGTGCCAGCTCAACCTCGGGACTTCCCCGGCCCCAGCATTTT.

This clonotype was seen a few times. The chain joins TRBV5-1 to TRBJ2-7; TRBD1 might be the D (6 bases). The CDR3 consists of 16 residues. Germline CDR1 is SGHRS and CDR2 is YFSETQ. Trimming pared 4 bases from V and 3 bases from J, leaving 20 bases between. The CDR3 protein is CASSPKKTGNYYEQYF. CDR3 DNA: TGCGCCAGCAGCCCTAAGAAGACAGGTAATTACTACGAGCAGTACTTC. Filled out from reference TRBV5-1 and TRBJ2-7, the complete variable domain reads KAGVTQTPRYLIKTRGQQVTLSCSPISGHRSVSWYQQTPGQGLQFLFEYFSETQRNKGNFPGRFSGRQFSNSRSEMNVSTLELGDSALYLCASSPKKTGNYYEQYFGPGTRLTVT.

This chain uses TRBV4-1 with TRBJ2-7; D is unresolved. The CDR3 covers 13 residues. V lost 2 bases and J 7 bases, leaving 12 bases between the germline ends. The germline CDR1 and CDR2 sequences are MGHRA and YSYEKL. The CDR3 here is CASSQLPRKEQYF. DNA for the CDR3: TGCGCCAGCAGCCAACTACCTAGGAAGGAGCAGTACTTC.